These 16 T cell receptor beta chains originate from one sample sequenced in a study of human T cells and chemical hapten exposure (dated by TCRdb to the early 2020s). The library was built by means of RACE. TCRdb shows the sequencer as NextSeq 500. The raw public data were reprocessed by TCRdb itself: fastp quality trimming at Q25, MiXCR clonotype calling, in-frame beta chains only. Each entry is one CDR3 protein sequence, shown with its most common DNA and genes. This sample comprises a few hundred thousand distinct CDR3 sequences, about 6.9% of them detected only once. The leading ten clones occupy less than 6.5% of the sample. This sample's time point label indicates: patch test 2, 6 weeks after DPC sensitization. The treatment or condition label on this specimen signifies: therapeutic diphenylcyclopropenone sensitization with weekly scalp DPC. The material sequenced was whole blood, taken in connection with sensitization to the hapten diphenylcyclopropenone (DPC). Every receptor here comes from a woman under 30 with alopecia areata. Some clones in this sample may be carry-over from other donors' samples.

This clonotype was detected ten times or more. For the CDR3, the DNA is TGCGCCAGCAGCCCGACAGCTGGAACTGAAGCTTTCTTT. Translating gives CASSPTAGTEAFF. The chain uses TRBV5-1 and TRBJ1-1, with D possibly matching TRBD1 (5 bases). The length of the CDR3 is 13 residues. Trimming left V 4 bases short and J 5 bases short, with 12 bases between. The germline V gene encodes CDR1 SGHRS and CDR2 YFSETQ.

This clonotype was recorded many times. The chain is built from TRBV3-1 and TRBJ2-3; D may be TRBD1 or TRBD2 (5 bases each). Per the germline V gene, CDR1 is LGHDT and CDR2 is YNNKEL (reference sequence). Trimming took off 2 bases at V and 1 base at J, with 16 bases between the two ends. This CDR3 is built from 17 residues. The CDR3 protein is CASSQSRDDRGTDTQYF. The CDR3 bases are TGTGCCAGCAGCCAATCCCGGGACGATCGGGGCACAGATACGCAGTATTTT.

The chain couples TRBV27 to TRBJ1-5, with a possible D match to TRBD1 (5 bases). The CDR3 is 15 residues long. Germline CDR1 is MNHEY and CDR2 is SMNVEV (reference sequence). V was shortened by 6 bases and J by 2 bases, with 14 bases between the two germline ends. CDR3 DNA sequence: TGTGCCAGCAGACCGGACAAAATGGGCAATCAGCCCCAGCATTTT. This translates into CASRPDKMGNQPQHF.

This clonotype was seen more than once but under ten times. The chain uses TRBV7-2 and TRBJ2-4; 8 bases are a match to TRBD1. Germline V gene sequence: CDR1 SGHTA, CDR2 FQGNSA. V shed 1 base and J 8 bases; nucleotides not matched to a gene: 7. The CDR3 consists of 15 residues. The CDR3 protein is CASSLGTGLWHIQYF. CDR3 nucleotides: TGTGCCAGCAGCTTAGGGACAGGGCTCTGGCACATTCAGTACTTC.

The table lists this clonotype with many counts. V is TRBV5-6 and J is TRBJ1-5, with TRBD1 identical over 7 bases. The CDR3 is 14 residues long. The J segment lost 5 bases and the V segment lost 4 bases, leaving 6 bases of the junction unmatched. The germline V gene has CDR1 SGHDT and CDR2 YYEEEE. The CDR3 nucleotides read TGTGCCAGCAGCAGGGCCGGGACAGATCAGCCCCAGCATTTT. Translating gives CASSRAGTDQPQHF.

J is TRBJ2-3 and V is TRBV5-1; 9 positions agree with TRBD2. V trimming: 4 bases; J trimming: 5 bases; junction bases outside the gene matches: 14. CDR1 and CDR2 (germline): SGHRS, YFSETQ. The CDR3 loop spans 17 amino acids. The CDR3 DNA reads TGCGCCAGCAGCGTGGGCTCTAGCGGGGATCGGGGAGATACGCAGTATTTT. Protein sequence: CASSVGSSGDRGDTQYF.

V is TRBV5-1 and J is TRBJ2-2; TRBD1 or TRBD2 may be the D gene (5 bases each). This CDR3 has 15 amino acids. Germline CDR1 is SGHRS and CDR2 is YFSETQ. Trimming removed 1 base from V and 0 bases from J, with 7 bases in between. The CDR3 nucleotides read TGCGCCAGCAGCTTGAGGGACGCGAACACCGGGGAGCTGTTTTTT. Amino acid sequence: CASSLRDANTGELFF.

The chain employs TRBV7-9 and TRBJ1-2; TRBD1 might be the D (6 bases). V lost 4 bases, J lost 5 bases, and 20 bases lay in between. This CDR3 comprises 16 residues. CDR1 and CDR2 from the germline V gene are SEHNR and FQNEAQ (reference sequence). For the CDR3, the DNA is TGTGCCAGCAGCTCTCTCGGGGGCAGGGAAGGGTATGGCTACACCTTC. Translating it yields CASSSLGGREGYGYTF.

This clonotype was picked up many times. The V gene is TRBV14, the J gene TRBJ1-1, with TRBD1 as a possible D gene (6 bases). The V gene's germline CDR1 is SGHDN and CDR2 FVKESK. V lost 10 bases and J 4 bases, leaving 16 bases between the germline ends. This CDR3 comprises 13 residues. The CDR3 loop reads CATARDTSTEAFF. The DNA of the CDR3 is TGTGCCACTGCCCGGGACACAAGCACTGAAGCTTTCTTT.

This sequence joins TRBV12-3 or TRBV12-4 and TRBJ2-3, with 12 bases identical to TRBD1. J was trimmed by 8 bases and V by 4 bases; bases with no gene match: 10. The length of the CDR3 is 16 residues. CDR3 in amino acids: CASSSGTGGFRGTQYF. The CDR3 region has the DNA TGTGCCAGCAGTTCCGGGACAGGGGGCTTTCGAGGTACGCAGTATTTT.

This clonotype was observed a few times. V usage is TRBV4-1 and J usage is TRBJ2-6, with D maybe TRBD1 (7 bases). With 0 bases removed from V and 1 base from J, the gap between germline ends came to 10 bases. The CDR3 contains 17 residues. Germline assignment: CDR1 MGHRA and CDR2 YSYEKL. The CDR3 sequence is CASSQDQGGSGANVLTF. The CDR3 DNA sequence: TGCGCCAGCAGCCAAGACCAGGGGGGTTCTGGGGCCAACGTCCTGACTTTC.

The rearrangement joins TRBV18 to TRBJ2-1; no definite D call. The CDR3 is 16 amino acids. Germline lookup yields CDR1 KGHSH and CDR2 LQKENI. Deletions cut 0 bases from V and 5 bases from J, with 14 bases between. CDR3 nucleotides: TGTGCCAGCTCACCACCGGTAGGATCAGGAGACAATGAGCAGTTCTTC. This sequence encodes CASSPPVGSGDNEQFF.

This clonotype was picked up many times. The chain uses TRBV6-6 and TRBJ2-5; 12 bases fit TRBD2. There are 17 residues in the CDR3. From germline, CDR1 is MNHNY and CDR2 SVGAGI (reference sequence). Trimming at V came to 2 bases and at J to 2 bases, leaving 6 bases not matched to a gene. CDR3: CASSYPALAGGQETQYF. Here the CDR3 DNA reads TGTGCCAGCAGTTACCCAGCTCTAGCGGGGGGGCAAGAGACCCAGTACTTC.

The V and J genes are TRBV20-1 and TRBJ2-7, with D possibly called TRBD1 or TRBD2 (6 bases each). Trimming took off 3 bases at V and 2 bases at J, with 20 bases between the two ends. Germline CDR1 DFQATT, CDR2 SNEGSKA (reference sequence). This CDR3 contains 16 residues. CDR3 in DNA: TGCAGTGCTAGTTCGGGGGCCCAGTCCTCCACCTACGAGCAGTACTTC. Translated, it gives CSASSGAQSSTYEQYF.

This clonotype appeared many times. V and J are TRBV6-6 and TRBJ1-5; 9 nucleotides align to TRBD1. The CDR3 is made up of 15 amino acids. Germline V CDR1 and CDR2: MNHNY, SVGAGI (reference sequence). The junction had 10 bases not matched to a gene; V was cut back by 6 bases and J by 7 bases. The CDR3 nucleotides read TGTGCCAGCAGCCTTCACAGGGGGCTGCGCCAGCCCCAGCATTTT. Translation: CASSLHRGLRQPQHF.

V and J are TRBV2 and TRBJ2-7; tentatively, D is TRBD1 (6 bases). Deletions cut 8 bases from V and 6 bases from J, with 17 bases between. Germline V gene lookup returns CDR1 SNHLY and CDR2 FYNNEI. The CDR3 has 13 amino acids. The CDR3 sequence is CASSTGQSSEQYF. Here the CDR3 DNA reads TGTGCCAGCTCCACGGGACAAAGTTCCGAGCAGTACTTC.